The clone carrying this T cell receptor (beta chain) appeared once. Its antigen remains unknown. This sample stems from a study of OX40 agonist ivuxolimab in advanced cancers. Study findings and constraints: Averaged across samples, CD8+ T cells carried more expanded clones than CD4+ did.

Trimming left V 2 bases short and J 4 bases short, with 12 bases between. Germline lookup yields CDR1 LNHDA and CDR2 SQIVND (reference sequence). The CDR3 contains 14 residues. Sequencing was performed with immunoSEQ multiplex PCR; in TCRdb, only in-frame clones are kept and a portion is missing. Of 11,000 or so clones listed, 79% are singletons. Material: CD4+ or CD8+ T cells sorted from blood, obtained in a trial of the OX40 agonist ivuxolimab. The TCR sequence derives from an adult with an advanced solid tumor such as melanoma, head and neck, liver or kidney cancer. The chain couples TRBV19 to TRBJ2-7, with D maybe TRBD1 (6 bases). The CDR3 region has the DNA TGTGCCAGTAGTATATCTGGGGGCCTTTACGAGCAGTACTTC. Translation: CASSISGGLYEQYF.